This T cell receptor (beta chain) came from a study of Graves' ophthalmopathy and Graves' hyperthyroidism. Amplification from RNA transcripts yielded the TCR beta CDR3 regions. The workflow started with a first-round RT-PCR run with HTBI primers and then moved on to a second-round multiplex PCR. Each CDR3 protein gets one entry after TCRdb re-called the multiplex PCR reads with MiXCR. The sample has roughly 610,000 distinct CDR3 sequences, roughly 20% seen once. This clonotype has ten or more counts. Germline CDR1 is SGHAT and CDR2 is FQNNGV. There are 13 residues in the CDR3. The ends were cut back, 5 bases at V and 8 bases at J, with 13 bases in the middle. Calling hyperthyroidism stable required that no ophthalmopathy show up within 18 months of follow-up.

This chain joins TRBV11-2 and TRBJ2-4; D unresolved. Material for sequencing was peripheral blood. The source of this sequence is a woman under 30 with stable Graves' hyperthyroidism. Some clones in this sample may be carry-over from other donors' samples. CDR3 DNA: TGTGCCAGCAGCCGTGAAGCTCAGCACATTCAGTACTTC. Translated: CASSREAQHIQYF.